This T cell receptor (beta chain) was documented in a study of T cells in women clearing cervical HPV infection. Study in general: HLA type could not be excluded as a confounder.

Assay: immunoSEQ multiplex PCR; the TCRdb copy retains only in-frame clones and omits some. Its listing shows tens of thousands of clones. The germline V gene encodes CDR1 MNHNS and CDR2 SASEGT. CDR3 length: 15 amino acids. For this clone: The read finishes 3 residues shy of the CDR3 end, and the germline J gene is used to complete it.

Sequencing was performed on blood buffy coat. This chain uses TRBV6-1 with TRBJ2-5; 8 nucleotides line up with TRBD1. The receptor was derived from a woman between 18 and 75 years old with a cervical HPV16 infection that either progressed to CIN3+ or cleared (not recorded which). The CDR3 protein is CASSEGTGRTDTQYF. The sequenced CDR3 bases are TGTGCCAGCAGTGAGGGGACAGGACGCACAGATACC.